Below, 22 T cell receptor beta chains from the same sample are listed, as sequenced in a study of blood T cell repertoires in COVID-19. The protocol was immunoSEQ multiplex PCR, while the TCRdb copy is restricted to in-frame clones and leaves out a portion. The table shows more than 80,000 clones, with about 84% occurring only once. The material sequenced was peripheral blood. The origin of the receptors is a man between 50 and 59 years old with active COVID-19.

This chain uses TRBV14 with TRBJ2-2; TRBD2 might be the D (5 bases). V was shortened by 4 bases and J by 2 bases, with 11 bases between the two germline ends. This CDR3 comprises 15 residues. CDR1 SGHDN and CDR2 FVKESK come from the germline V gene. CDR3 residues: CASSPRAGNTGELFF. CDR3 nucleotide sequence: TGTGCCAGCAGCCCCCGGGCGGGCAACACCGGGGAGCTGTTTTTT.

This clone was counted between two and nine times. V is TRBV18 and J is TRBJ2-7; D ambiguous. V dropped 3 bases and J dropped 3 bases, with 9 bases sitting between them. Germline V gives CDR1 KGHSH, CDR2 LQKENI. CDR3 length: 13 residues. The CDR3 nucleotides read TGTGCCAGCTCACCGGGCCAGAACTACGAGCAGTACTTC. This translates into CASSPGQNYEQYF.

The chain uses TRBV18 and TRBJ2-1; no reliable D call. V was trimmed by 3 bases and J by 5 bases, leaving 8 bases between them. The germline gives CDR1 KGHSH, CDR2 LQKENI. The CDR3 contains 13 residues. The CDR3 bases are TGTGCCAGCTCACCTCTCCGGGACAATGAGCAGTTCTTC. Translating it yields CASSPLRDNEQFF.

The chain uses TRBV18 and TRBJ1-5, with 7 bases identical to TRBD1. The germline V gene has CDR1 KGHSH and CDR2 LQKENI. The V segment lost 8 bases and the J segment 1 base; nucleotides outside the gene matches: 14. CDR3 length: 17 residues. CDR3 in DNA: TGTGCCAGCCTCCCAGAGACAGGGTATAACAGCAATCAGCCCCAGCATTTT. This encodes CASLPETGYNSNQPQHF. The variable domain in full, with the rest retrieved from reference TRBV18 and TRBJ1-5, is NAGVMQNPRHLVRRRGQEARLRCSPMKGHSHVYWYRQLPEEGLKFMVYLQKENIIDESGMPKERFSAEFPKEGPSILRIQQVVRGDSAAYFCASLPETGYNSNQPQHFGDGTRLSIL.

The rearrangement uses TRBV19 and TRBJ2-1, with a tentative D call TRBD2 (6 bases). The germline gives CDR1 LNHDA, CDR2 SQIVND (reference sequence). V lost 4 bases to trimming and J lost 8 bases, with 21 bases between them. The length of the CDR3 is 16 residues. In DNA, the CDR3 is TGTGCCAGTAGTAGGGGTCGACGGGAGAACGGGGATGAGCAGTTCTTC. Amino acid sequence: CASSRGRRENGDEQFF. Variable domain in full (rest from reference TRBV19 and TRBJ2-1): DGGITQSPKYLFRKEGQNVTLSCEQNLNHDAMYWYRQDPGQGLRLIYYSQIVNDFQKGDIAEGYSVSREKKESFPLTVTSAQKNPTAFYLCASSRGRRENGDEQFFGPGTRLTVL.

The chain links TRBV4-2 to TRBJ1-4; D possibly corresponds to TRBD1 (5 bases). The V end was cut by 1 base, the J end by 1 base, with 13 bases between. Germline-derived CDR1 and CDR2 are LGHNA and YNFKEQ. The CDR3 is 17 amino acids. As DNA, the CDR3 is TGTGCCAGCAGCCAAGGGAACAGGAGGGGAACTAATGAAAAACTGTTTTTT. It encodes CASSQGNRRGTNEKLFF.

Comments on this clone: An end of the junction differs from the germline gene, which may be a read error. J is TRBJ2-1 and V is TRBV5-4, with 11 bases aligning to TRBD2. The CDR3 spans 14 residues. Germline lookup yields CDR1 SGHNT and CDR2 YYREEE (reference sequence). The CDR3 region is CASRPTSGKATWIF. CDR3 sequence (DNA): TGTGCCAGCAGACCGACTAGCGGGAAAGCTACTTGGATCTTC.

The V call is TRBV7-3, the J call TRBJ2-5; weak D call: TRBD1 (7 bases). The CDR3 has 14 amino acids. With 5 bases removed from V and 2 bases from J, the gap between germline ends came to 12 bases. Germline CDR1 is SGHTA and CDR2 is FQGTGA. CDR3 protein: CASSPAGQQETQYF. DNA of the CDR3: TGTGCCAGCAGCCCGGCGGGACAGCAAGAGACCCAGTACTTC.

The chain is built from TRBV15 and TRBJ2-6, with D unclear. The germline gives CDR1 LNHNV, CDR2 YYDKDF (reference sequence). The CDR3 is made up of 10 amino acids. V lost 8 bases and J lost 9, with 5 bases in between. CDR3 sequence reads: CATGDNVLTF. Here the CDR3 DNA reads TGTGCCACCGGAGACAACGTCCTGACTTTC.

The V gene is TRBV10-1, the J gene TRBJ2-1; 7 bases agree with TRBD2. The CDR3 length is 13 residues. J gave up 5 bases and V 11 bases, and 9 bases lay outside the gene matches. The germline gives CDR1 WNHNN, CDR2 SYGVQD (reference sequence). CDR3 sequence (DNA): TGCGCCGGCCCCCTGCGGGAGCACAATGAGCAGTTCTTC. It codes for CAGPLREHNEQFF.

The chain combines TRBV10-3 with TRBJ1-5; perhaps TRBD1 as D (5 bases). There are 16 residues in the CDR3. Looked up from germline, CDR1 is ENHRY and CDR2 is SYGVKD. Trimming removed 2 bases from V and 1 base from J, with 12 bases in between. CDR3 coding DNA: TGTGCCATCAGTGAGGGAGGAGGGGACAGCAATCAGCCCCAGCATTTT. Translation gives CAISEGGGDSNQPQHF.

The chain has TRBV28 and TRBJ2-7; 8 nucleotides match TRBD1. Per the germline V gene, CDR1 is MDHEN and CDR2 is SYDVKM. CDR3 length: 15 amino acids. Germline trimming cut 3 bases from V and 5 bases from J; bases unmatched to any gene: 9. This chain's CDR3 is CASSFVRGQADEQYF. For the CDR3, the DNA is TGTGCCAGCAGTTTCGTCAGGGGGCAGGCGGACGAGCAGTACTTC.

The J gene is TRBJ2-3, the V gene TRBV6-6; possibly TRBD1 for D (6 bases). V lost 3 bases to trimming and J lost 0 bases, with 13 bases between them. The CDR3 spans 16 residues. The V gene's germline CDR1 is MNHNY and CDR2 SVGAGI (reference sequence). CDR3 loop: CASSYPTGPSTDTQYF. CDR3 DNA: TGTGCCAGCAGTTATCCTACAGGGCCTAGCACAGATACGCAGTATTTT.

The CDR3 sequence: CASSTGTIPRGTEAFF. The CDR3 region has the DNA TGTGCCAGCAGCACCGGGACAATACCCAGGGGAACTGAAGCTTTCTTT. This rearrangement joins TRBV7-2 to TRBJ1-1; a possible D gene is TRBD1 (6 bases). Trimming removed 5 bases from V and 5 bases from J, with 21 bases in between. The CDR3 length is 16 residues. CDR1 is SGHTA and CDR2 is FQGNSA in the germline V gene.

This chain links TRBV14 with TRBJ2-5, with D possibly TRBD1 on 6 matching bases. CDR3 length: 14 residues. Germline loops: CDR1 SGHDN, CDR2 FVKESK. V lost 5 bases to trimming and J lost 3 bases, with 13 bases between them. The CDR3: CASSAPAGEETQYF. CDR3 DNA: TGTGCCAGCAGCGCCCCCGCAGGGGAAGAGACCCAGTACTTC. Drawing the rest from reference TRBV14 and TRBJ2-5, the complete variable domain is EAGVTQFPSHSVIEKGQTVTLRCDPISGHDNLYWYRRVMGKEIKFLLHFVKESKQDESGMPNNRFLAERTGGTYSTLKVQPAELEDSGVYFCASSAPAGEETQYFGPGTRLLVL.

V gene TRBV27 combines with J gene TRBJ2-6, with D hard to call. Germline V gene sequence: CDR1 MNHEY, CDR2 SMNVEV (reference sequence). Trimming shortened V by 6 bases and J by 0 bases, and 6 bases separated the two germline ends. This CDR3 region has 14 residues. The CDR3 coding sequence is TGTGCCAGCAGCACAGTCTCTGGGGCCAACGTCCTGACTTTC. It codes for CASSTVSGANVLTF.

The chain employs TRBV7-2 and TRBJ1-3; 7 bases line up with TRBD1. Trimming cost V 5 bases and J 1 base; bases outside gene matches: 2. This CDR3 has 14 amino acids. Germline V gene data show CDR1 as SGHTA and CDR2 as FQGNSA. DNA of the CDR3: TGTGCCAGCAGCCCACAGGGGTCTGGAAACACCATATATTTT. As protein: CASSPQGSGNTIYF.

This clone was seen more than once but under ten times. This chain connects TRBV28 to TRBJ1-5, with D perhaps matching TRBD1 (5 bases). The CDR3 loop spans 18 amino acids. V shed 7 bases and J shed 0 bases, with 22 bases lying between them. Germline V gene data show CDR1 as MDHEN and CDR2 as SYDVKM. The CDR3 here is CASTGLGRTAYSNQPQHF. DNA for the CDR3: TGTGCCAGCACCGGTTTGGGGCGGACCGCGTATAGCAATCAGCCCCAGCATTTT. The variable domain in full, with the rest retrieved from reference TRBV28 and TRBJ1-5, is DVKVTQSSRYLVKRTGEKVFLECVQDMDHENMFWYRQDPGLGLRLIYFSYDVKMKEKGDIPEGYSVSREKKERFSLILESASTNQTSMYLCASTGLGRTAYSNQPQHFGDGTRLSIL.

The CDR3 DNA reads TGTGCCATCCATTCTAGCGGGAGCTACGAGCAGTACTTC. It is translated as CAIHSSGSYEQYF. V gene TRBV10-3 combines with J gene TRBJ2-7; 10 bases are a match to TRBD2. The CDR3 contains 13 residues. The V and J ends lost 8 bases and 3 bases, in that order; junction bases with no gene match: 4. Germline CDR1 reads ENHRY; CDR2 reads SYGVKD.

This clone has just a few counts. The chain recombines TRBV19 with TRBJ1-5; D not resolved. In germline, CDR1 is LNHDA, CDR2 SQIVND (reference sequence). This CDR3 is 12 amino acids long. Trimming cost V 3 bases and J 3 bases, with 3 bases left between them. DNA of the CDR3: TGTGCCAGTAGTATCCACAATCAGCCCCAGCATTTT. Protein product: CASSIHNQPQHF.

The count of this clone is one. V usage is TRBV30 and J usage is TRBJ2-5, with D hard to call. This CDR3 region has 14 residues. Trimming cost V 0 bases and J 4 bases, with 12 bases left between them. The germline V gene encodes CDR1 GTSNPN and CDR2 SVGIG (reference sequence). The CDR3 DNA sequence: TGTGCCTGGAGTGTCTCCGGGTTTGTAGAGACCCAGTACTTC. Translating gives CAWSVSGFVETQYF.

This clone was detected only once. The chain couples TRBV7-8 to TRBJ1-2; no firm D call. The V gene's germline CDR1 is SGHVS and CDR2 FQNEAQ. Trimming left V 5 bases short and J 3 bases short, with 10 bases between. There are 13 residues in the CDR3. CDR3 sequence reads: CASSLHPDYGYTF. CDR3 nucleotide sequence: TGTGCCAGCAGCCTACACCCTGACTATGGCTACACCTTC.